These 7 T cell receptor beta chains were all obtained from the same sample, sequenced in a study of vaccination and CD4 T cells after COVID-19. MiXCR, run by TCRdb on the PCR reads, gives a single entry per CDR3 protein. Of 28,000 or so distinct CDR3 sequences listed, approximately 51% were seen once; the top ten hold about 5%. Sample time point: late sampling 161 to 241 days after vaccination in three convalescent patients. The specimen was CD4+ T cells from blood, collected about 7 months after SARS-CoV-2 vaccination. All receptors come from a human donor who had recovered from COVID-19.

The V call is TRBV20-1, the J call TRBJ2-1; 8 bases line up with TRBD2. The CDR3 contains 13 residues. Germline CDR1 reads DFQATT; CDR2 reads SNEGSKA (reference sequence). Trimming took 3 bases from V and 9 from J; bases not matched to a gene: 7. The CDR3 reads CSARKRELGEQFF. The CDR3 DNA sequence: TGCAGTGCTAGGAAGCGGGAGTTGGGTGAGCAGTTCTTC.

The V and J genes are TRBV4-2 and TRBJ2-3; tentative D call: TRBD2 (6 bases). CDR1 and CDR2 from the germline V gene are LGHNA and YNFKEQ. V lost 4 bases to trimming and J lost 0 bases, with 17 bases between them. CDR3 size: 17 residues. The CDR3 spells CASSPSSSASSTDTQYF. CDR3 DNA sequence: TGTGCCAGCAGCCCTTCCTCTAGCGCTTCTAGCACAGATACGCAGTATTTT.

In this sample, this clonotype turned up a few times. This chain uses TRBV7-2 with TRBJ2-1; D ambiguous. Germline V lookup: CDR1 SGHTA, CDR2 FQGNSA. With 6 bases removed from V and 1 base from J, the gap between germline ends came to 19 bases. This CDR3 spans 17 amino acids. Here the CDR3 reads CASRGAALKRSYNEQFF. CDR3 in DNA: TGTGCCAGCAGGGGCGCCGCCCTGAAACGGTCCTACAATGAGCAGTTCTTC.

The genes are TRBV28 and TRBJ2-6; tentative D call: TRBD1 (6 bases). Trimming left V 7 bases short and J 0 bases short, with 13 bases between. CDR3 length: 16 amino acids. The V gene's germline CDR1 is MDHEN and CDR2 SYDVKM. CDR3 sequence reads: CASNRADSSGANVLTF. CDR3 nucleotide sequence: TGTGCCAGCAACAGGGCGGACAGCTCTGGGGCCAACGTCCTGACTTTC.

The chain has TRBV24-1 and TRBJ2-1, with 8 bases aligning to TRBD2. The CDR3 is made up of 17 amino acids. CDR1 and CDR2 (germline): KGHDR, SFDVKD. Germline trimming cut 4 bases from V and 0 bases from J; bases unmatched to any gene: 7. The CDR3 region has the DNA TGTGCCACCAGTGAGTATCCCGGGACTAGCTCCTACAATGAGCAGTTCTTC. Translating it yields CATSEYPGTSSYNEQFF.

Only a few counts were recorded for this clonotype. The chain recombines TRBV7-9 with TRBJ2-1; D possibly corresponds to TRBD2 (5 bases). The germline CDR1 and CDR2 sequences are SEHNR and FQNEAQ (reference sequence). V was trimmed by 5 bases and J by 8 bases, leaving 13 bases between them. CDR3 length: 13 amino acids. CDR3 protein: CASSPIGGDEQFF. For the CDR3, the DNA is TGTGCCAGCAGCCCGATCGGAGGAGATGAGCAGTTCTTC.

The chain employs TRBV19 and TRBJ2-7, with 7 positions matching TRBD2. The J call may be wrong; the DNA end is better matched by TRBJ2-5. There are 14 residues in the CDR3. Germline lookup yields CDR1 LNHDA and CDR2 SQIVND (reference sequence). The CDR3 loop reads CASSSSSGVETQYF. The CDR3 nucleotides are TGTGCCAGTAGTTCGTCCAGCGGGGTCGAGACCCAGTACTTC.